This entry is about one TCR beta chain. Its target is not known. This entry belongs to a study of cytomegalovirus exposure and HLA in healthy donors. This table comes from immunoSEQ multiplex PCR, and its TCRdb copy is limited to in-frame clones, with some not included. The data show tens of thousands of clones, 97% seen once. CDR1 and CDR2 (germline): KGHSH, LQKENI. The CDR3 is 14 residues long. V trimming: 3 bases; J trimming: 4 bases; junction bases outside the gene matches: 2. Findings and caveats of the study: There were some public TCRs occurring in many donors, but most TCR sequences were rare.

Sequenced material: PBMCs. The TCR originated in a woman younger than 30 in good health and CMV-seropositive. This sequence joins TRBV18 and TRBJ2-7; 11 bases are shared with TRBD2. The CDR3 bases are TGTGCCAGCTCACCCGGGACTAGCGGATACGAGCAGTACTTC. Protein sequence: CASSPGTSGYEQYF.